This T cell receptor (beta chain) originates from a study of blood T cell repertoires in COVID-19. In the study overall: Researchers got acute and convalescent COVID-19 samples from the United States, Italy and Spain. PBMCs, B-cell-depleted T cells, or T cells provided the cDNA or gDNA that made up the material.

Per the original methods: Reference gene primer amplification gave nucleated cell count estimates. Data came from immunoSEQ multiplex PCR; TCRdb stores just in-frame clones and leaves some out. Clone size and the V and J calls come from that table; the DNA yielded D and trimming. The sample lists fewer than 60,000 clones, 75% to 90% seen once, with approximately 6.4% in the top ten. Trimming took 4 bases from V and 5 from J, leaving 9 bases between them. Germline loops: CDR1 KGHSH, CDR2 LQKENI. This CDR3 is 13 amino acids long. V is TRBV18 and J is TRBJ1-5; D is undetermined. Sequenced material: peripheral blood. The origin of this receptor is a man aged 60 to 69 with acute or convalescent COVID-19. The CDR3 bases are TGTGCCAGCTCACTCGGTATCGATCAGCCCCAGCATTTT. Translating gives CASSLGIDQPQHF. Together with reference TRBV18 and TRBJ1-5, the CDR3 gives the full variable domain: NAGVMQNPRHLVRRRGQEARLRCSPMKGHSHVYWYRQLPEEGLKFMVYLQKENIIDESGMPKERFSAEFPKEGPSILRIQQVVRGDSAAYFCASSLGIDQPQHFGDGTRLSIL.